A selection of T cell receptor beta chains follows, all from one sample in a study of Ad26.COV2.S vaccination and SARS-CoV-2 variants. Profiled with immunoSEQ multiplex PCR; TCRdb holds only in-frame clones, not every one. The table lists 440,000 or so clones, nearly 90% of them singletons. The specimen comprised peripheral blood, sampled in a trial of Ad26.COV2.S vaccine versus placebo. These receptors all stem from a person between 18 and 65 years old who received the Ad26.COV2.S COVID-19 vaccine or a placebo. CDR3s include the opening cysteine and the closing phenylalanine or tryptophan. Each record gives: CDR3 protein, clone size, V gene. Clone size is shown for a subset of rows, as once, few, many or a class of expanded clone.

CDR3 protein: CASSLASTGWRETQYF; clone size: -; V gene: TRBV7-6
CDR3 protein: CASSFDRYTQYF; clone size: -; V gene: TRBV7-9
CDR3 protein: CASSPQGPHEQYF; clone size: many; V gene: TRBV5-1
CDR3 protein: CASSPRGYGYTF; clone size: -; V gene: TRBV28
CDR3 protein: CASSFGQGGEKLFF; clone size: -; V gene: TRBV5-1
CDR3 protein: CASSVAGGGGYEQYF; clone size: once; V gene: TRBV9
CDR3 protein: CASSLSPGTDYGYTF; clone size: -; V gene: TRBV7-9
CDR3 protein: CASSTPDRGLLSYGYTF; clone size: -; V gene: TRBV19
CDR3 protein: CASSYWGKDEAFF; clone size: -; V gene: TRBV6-2/TRBV6-3
CDR3 protein: CASSPGGASYNEQFF; clone size: -; V gene: TRBV4-3
CDR3 protein: CASSLGPDTQYF; clone size: -; V gene: TRBV11-3
CDR3 protein: CASSLRQVNQPQHF; clone size: once; V gene: TRBV2
CDR3 protein: CASSQSTARVSPLHF; clone size: -; V gene: TRBV6-5
CDR3 protein: CASSQPTGSNEQFF; clone size: -; V gene: TRBV4-1
CDR3 protein: CACSLAPYSSPLHF; clone size: -; V gene: TRBV19
CDR3 protein: CASTLAGGSYNEQFF; clone size: many; V gene: TRBV6-5
CDR3 protein: CASSETGTGEAFF; clone size: -; V gene: TRBV6-1
CDR3 protein: CASSPRQGGYGYTF; clone size: -; V gene: TRBV6-5
CDR3 protein: CASSQMTGNKGQLNTEAFF; clone size: few; V gene: TRBV3-1/TRBV3-2
CDR3 protein: CASSLWAAHGGNEQFF; clone size: -; V gene: TRBV28
CDR3 protein: CASSNPPAVGSGNTIYF; clone size: -; V gene: TRBV7-4
CDR3 protein: CAWSGGAKNIQYF; clone size: -; V gene: TRBV30
CDR3 protein: CASSSVLAGGINEQFF; clone size: -; V gene: TRBV6-2/TRBV6-3
CDR3 protein: CASSEYRQENSPLHF; clone size: once; V gene: TRBV2
CDR3 protein: CASSATGSSYNEQFF; clone size: -; V gene: TRBV7-3
CDR3 protein: CASSWGTYYGYTF; clone size: once; V gene: TRBV6-2/TRBV6-3
CDR3 protein: CASSRQGGGTDTQYF; clone size: -; V gene: TRBV7-3
CDR3 protein: CASSLGGGAYEQYF; clone size: -; V gene: TRBV11-2
CDR3 protein: CASSQSLAEYTDTQYF; clone size: -; V gene: TRBV4-3
CDR3 protein: CASSYSRDRAGGYTF; clone size: few; V gene: TRBV6-6
CDR3 protein: CASRVQGGEQYF; clone size: -; V gene: TRBV14
CDR3 protein: CASSQDLVDNEQFF; clone size: -; V gene: TRBV3-1/TRBV3-2
CDR3 protein: CASSLMAGDYGYTF; clone size: -; V gene: TRBV28
CDR3 protein: CASSLGGQGSEKLFF; clone size: -; V gene: TRBV28
CDR3 protein: CASSLGAGGPYEQFF; clone size: -; V gene: TRBV5-4
CDR3 protein: CASSTRAGSYEQYF; clone size: -; V gene: TRBV28
CDR3 protein: CASSMGPGTEAFF; clone size: -; V gene: TRBV6-6
CDR3 protein: CASHRSASEAFF; clone size: -; V gene: TRBV19
CDR3 protein: CASSPLAGQGSYNEQFF; clone size: -; V gene: TRBV7-8
CDR3 protein: CASSYGEADTQYF; clone size: once; V gene: TRBV7-3
CDR3 protein: CAWSSVHGETQYF; clone size: -; V gene: TRBV30
CDR3 protein: CASSGRGGTEAFF; clone size: -; V gene: TRBV19
CDR3 protein: CASSYGNKETQYF; clone size: -; V gene: TRBV6-5
CDR3 protein: CASSVRVGELFF; clone size: -; V gene: TRBV9
CDR3 protein: CASSIVRGTNTEAFF; clone size: -; V gene: TRBV19
CDR3 protein: CASSYTSTTSGRTDTQYF; clone size: -; V gene: TRBV6-2/TRBV6-3
CDR3 protein: CASSYQGLAGTGELFF; clone size: -; V gene: TRBV6-5
CDR3 protein: CASSVKGQGASARRKSTDTQYF; clone size: -; V gene: TRBV9
CDR3 protein: CASSLYHYFHYEQYF; clone size: -; V gene: TRBV28
CDR3 protein: CASRRGDGEKLFF; clone size: -; V gene: TRBV11-2
CDR3 protein: CASSYSAGHEQFF; clone size: -; V gene: TRBV6-5
CDR3 protein: CASSPQETQYF; clone size: once; V gene: TRBV6-6
CDR3 protein: CASSPPEEIEQYF; clone size: -; V gene: TRBV7-4
CDR3 protein: CASSRETPNYGYTF; clone size: -; V gene: TRBV19